One and the same sample provided the 24 T cell receptor beta chains below, sequenced in a study of Ad26.COV2.S vaccination and SARS-CoV-2 variants (dated by TCRdb to the early 2020s). Libraries were built with the immunoSEQ multiplex PCR assay. As stored in TCRdb, this immuneACCESS dataset retains in-frame rearrangements with V and J assigned. A fraction of the clones does not appear; measured against another copy, unresolved V genes explain less than half of the discrepancy, and the remainder lacks a known reason. This sample comprises 300,000 to 400,000 clones, 87% of them detected only once. In total, the top ten clones hold around 3.7% of the sample. Reading the label with the study, this specimen's treatment or condition is: around 19 received Ad26.COV2.S at low or high dose, single or two shots; several received placebo; per-sample allocation not given. Repertoires of vaccine and placebo recipients were sequenced from samples collected on day 63 after the first injection.

The sequencing here drew on peripheral blood, taken in a trial of Ad26.COV2.S vaccine versus placebo. The receptors derive from a person aged 18-60 years who received the Ad26.COV2.S COVID-19 vaccine or a placebo.

The chain links TRBV15 to TRBJ2-6; D may correspond to TRBD1 or TRBD2 (5 bases each). The germline V gene has CDR1 LNHNV and CDR2 YYDKDF (reference sequence). This CDR3 has 16 residues. The V end was cut by 3 bases, the J end by 0 bases, with 9 bases between. The CDR3 DNA sequence: TGTGCCACCAGCAGGGGGGTAGGCTCTGGGGCCAACGTCCTGACTTTC. Protein: CATSRGVGSGANVLTF.

This chain joins TRBV5-1 and TRBJ2-3; TRBD1 might be the D (6 bases). Trimming shortened V by 4 bases and J by 2 bases, and 14 bases separated the two germline ends. Germline CDR1 SGHRS, CDR2 YFSETQ. The CDR3 has 15 residues. The CDR3 sequence: CASSLGQWNTDTQYF. The CDR3, as DNA: TGCGCCAGCAGCCTAGGACAGTGGAACACAGATACGCAGTATTTT.

The chain employs TRBV5-4 and TRBJ2-7, with 9 bases matching TRBD1. CDR3 length: 15 residues. Germline V gene data show CDR1 as SGHNT and CDR2 as YYREEE (reference sequence). With V trimmed by 4 bases and J by 4 bases, 9 bases remained unmatched. Here the CDR3 reads CASSPPGTGKYEQYF. The CDR3 DNA sequence: TGTGCCAGCAGCCCGCCCGGGACAGGGAAGTACGAGCAGTACTTC.

This chain links TRBV13 with TRBJ1-2; 8 bases match TRBD1. Germline V gives CDR1 PRHDT, CDR2 FYEKMQ (reference sequence). The CDR3 runs 16 residues. V lost 2 bases to trimming and J lost 0 bases; unmatched junction nucleotides: 5. The CDR3: CASSLQGATANYGYTF. The CDR3 DNA reads as TGTGCCAGCAGCTTACAGGGGGCCACGGCTAACTATGGCTACACCTTC.

The chain is built from TRBV30 and TRBJ1-1; D unclear. Germline CDR1 GTSNPN, CDR2 SVGIG (reference sequence). The CDR3 totals 12 residues. V was pared by 0 bases and J by 11 bases, with 13 bases between. The CDR3 nucleotides read TGTGCCTGGAGTGTAGACCTCGAGAGGGCTTTCTTT. Its protein is CAWSVDLERAFF.

The V and J genes are TRBV12-5 and TRBJ2-2; 7 nucleotides agree with TRBD1. This CDR3 has 15 amino acids. The trim removed 2 bases at V and 5 bases at J, leaving 5 bases unmatched. Germline V lookup: CDR1 LGHNT, CDR2 FRNRAP. This chain's CDR3 is CASGLKGRGTGELFF. The CDR3 DNA sequence: TGTGCTAGTGGTTTGAAGGGCAGGGGGACCGGGGAGCTGTTTTTT.

The V gene is TRBV9, the J gene TRBJ2-2; TRBD2 matches at 7 bases. The germline CDR1 and CDR2 sequences are SGDLS and YYNGEE. The J segment lost 6 bases and the V segment lost 0 bases, leaving 5 bases of the junction unmatched. The CDR3 runs to 15 residues. The CDR3: CASSVVPGRAGELFF. Written as DNA, the CDR3 is TGTGCCAGCAGCGTAGTTCCAGGGAGGGCCGGGGAGCTGTTTTTT.

The J gene is TRBJ1-1, the V gene TRBV5-4, with D uncertain. The germline V gene has CDR1 SGHNT and CDR2 YYREEE (reference sequence). CDR3 length: 11 residues. V was clipped by 4 bases and J by 4 bases, with 5 bases between them. CDR3 sequence: CASSSSTEAFF. CDR3 bases: TGTGCCAGCAGCAGCTCCACTGAAGCTTTCTTT.

The V gene is TRBV19, the J gene TRBJ1-5; the match to TRBD1 covers 8 bases. Losses at the gene ends were 6 bases for V and 6 bases for J; bases not matched to a gene: 7. CDR1 and CDR2 from the germline V gene are LNHDA and SQIVND (reference sequence). CDR3 length: 14 residues. The CDR3 here is CASSQGAQVQPQHF. Here the CDR3 DNA reads TGTGCCAGTAGCCAGGGGGCGCAGGTTCAGCCCCAGCATTTT.

This chain links TRBV25-1 with TRBJ1-6; no reliable D call. This CDR3 is built from 13 residues. Trimming pared 0 bases from V and 6 bases from J, leaving 3 bases between. Germline CDR1 is MGHDK and CDR2 is SYGVNS. The CDR3 nucleotides read TGTGCCAGCAGTGAATATAGTAATTCACCCCTCCACTTT. As protein: CASSEYSNSPLHF.

This clone appeared a few times. V gene TRBV18 combines with J gene TRBJ2-5, with a possible D match to TRBD2 (6 bases). Trimming removed 4 bases at V and 4 bases at J, with 19 bases between. The CDR3 runs to 16 residues. CDR1 is KGHSH and CDR2 is LQKENI in the germline V gene. The CDR3 coding sequence is TGTGCCAGCTCACTGTTCTCGTCGGAGGGGCGAGAGACCCAGTACTTC. It translates to CASSLFSSEGRETQYF. The full variable domain, rest sourced from reference TRBV18 and TRBJ2-5, is NAGVMQNPRHLVRRRGQEARLRCSPMKGHSHVYWYRQLPEEGLKFMVYLQKENIIDESGMPKERFSAEFPKEGPSILRIQQVVRGDSAAYFCASSLFSSEGRETQYFGPGTRLLVL.

This clone was detected once. The rearrangement uses TRBV6-1 and TRBJ1-1, with D uncertain. The CDR3 loop spans 16 amino acids. The germline gives CDR1 MNHNS, CDR2 SASEGT. V lost 1 base and J lost 0, with 12 bases in between. For the CDR3, the DNA is TGTGCCAGCAGTGAAGGGTCAGGTTATTTGAACACTGAAGCTTTCTTT. It yields the protein CASSEGSGYLNTEAFF.

In its sample, this clone was seen many times. This specimen includes other DNA sequences encoding the same CDR3. This rearrangement joins TRBV12-3 or TRBV12-4 to TRBJ1-1, with D possibly being TRBD1 (5 bases). The CDR3 loop spans 13 amino acids. V dropped 3 bases and J dropped 5 bases, with 10 bases sitting between them. The CDR3 bases are TGTGCCAGCAGTTTCGAGGGGCGGACTGAAGCTTTCTTT. The encoded protein is CASSFEGRTEAFF.

The rearrangement joins TRBV27 to TRBJ2-7; the match to TRBD1 covers 12 bases. The ends lost 5 bases at V and 5 bases at J; junction bases unmatched: 7. The V gene's germline CDR1 is MNHEY and CDR2 SMNVEV (reference sequence). The CDR3 covers 15 residues. This CDR3 is CASSPGTGGINEQYF. The CDR3 nucleotides are TGTGCCAGCAGTCCAGGGACAGGGGGCATCAACGAGCAGTACTTC.

The chain uses TRBV28 and TRBJ2-7, with unresolved D. The length of the CDR3 is 12 residues. Germline-derived CDR1 and CDR2 are MDHEN and SYDVKM. Between the trimmed V and J ends, which lost 2 bases and 7 bases, there was a span of 9 bases. The CDR3 is CASSLGIREQYF. DNA of the CDR3: TGTGCCAGCAGTTTAGGTATTAGGGAGCAGTACTTC.

The chain combines TRBV10-3 with TRBJ2-7, with unresolved D. The V end lost 8 bases, the J end lost 1 base, and 12 bases lay between the germline ends. The CDR3 spans 13 residues. In germline, CDR1 is ENHRY, CDR2 SYGVKD. The CDR3 nucleotides are TGTGCCATCGTTGGGGATCCTTCCTACGAGCAGTACTTC. As protein: CAIVGDPSYEQYF.

The genes are TRBV27 and TRBJ1-1; 12 bases are a match to TRBD1. CDR3 length equals 15 residues. Germline loops: CDR1 MNHEY, CDR2 SMNVEV (reference sequence). The V and J ends lost 3 bases and 5 bases, in that order; junction bases with no gene match: 4. This CDR3 is CASSFGTGGRTEAFF. Written as DNA, the CDR3 is TGTGCCAGCAGTTTCGGGACAGGGGGCAGAACTGAAGCTTTCTTT.

The chain employs TRBV5-1 and TRBJ2-1; 12 nucleotides line up with TRBD2. V lost 1 base and J lost 9; bases outside the gene matches: 8. The germline gives CDR1 SGHRS, CDR2 YFSETQ. The CDR3 is made up of 16 amino acids. CDR3 protein: CASSLRLAGGQGEQFF. CDR3 DNA sequence: TGCGCCAGCAGCTTGCGGCTAGCGGGGGGGCAGGGTGAGCAGTTCTTC.

The V gene is TRBV7-2, the J gene TRBJ1-1; TRBD1 agrees at 7 bases. Trimming cost V 0 bases and J 11 bases; bases outside gene matches: 9. Germline V gives CDR1 SGHTA, CDR2 FQGNSA. This CDR3 contains 14 residues. This CDR3 is CASSLAGRQGGAFF. CDR3 bases: TGTGCCAGCAGCTTAGCCGGGCGTCAGGGGGGGGCTTTCTTT.

The chain is built from TRBV7-8 and TRBJ1-1, with 9 bases lining up with TRBD1. CDR3 size: 14 residues. Germline V lookup: CDR1 SGHVS, CDR2 FQNEAQ. V was clipped by 4 bases and J by 4 bases; unmatched bases: 4. The CDR3 region is CASSWMDRGTEAFF. CDR3 coding DNA: TGTGCCAGCAGCTGGATGGACAGGGGCACTGAAGCTTTCTTT.

The chain is built from TRBV6-9 and TRBJ2-7, with a weak D call TRBD1 (6 bases). Germline V gene data show CDR1 as MNHGY and CDR2 as SVAAGI. This CDR3 has 13 amino acids. V shed 9 bases and J shed 9 bases, with 21 bases lying between them. The DNA of the CDR3 is TGTGCCAGTAAGGATAGCCAGCCAGGGGTGCAGTACTTC. Its translation is CASKDSQPGVQYF.

The rearrangement links TRBV5-4 to TRBJ2-5; D ambiguous. Trimming removed 0 bases from V and 5 bases from J, with 8 bases in between. The CDR3 is made up of 13 amino acids. The germline gives CDR1 SGHNT, CDR2 YYREEE (reference sequence). CDR3 sequence reads: CASSLGVGETQYF. The CDR3 DNA is TGTGCCAGCAGCTTGGGCGTGGGGGAGACCCAGTACTTC.

This chain links TRBV2 with TRBJ1-6; maybe TRBD1 (5 bases). The CDR3 length is 16 residues. Trimming left V 6 bases short and J 5 bases short, with 17 bases between. CDR1 and CDR2 from the germline V gene are SNHLY and FYNNEI. The CDR3 coding sequence is TGTGCCAGCAGCCGCTTTTTTTCGGGGGATAATTCACCCCTCCACTTT. It codes for CASSRFFSGDNSPLHF.

DNA for the CDR3: TGTGCCAGCAGTTACGGGACAGCGGCCTACGAGCAGTACTTC. Translating it yields CASSYGTAAYEQYF. The J gene is TRBJ2-7, the V gene TRBV6-5; 7 bases match TRBD1. V was clipped by 2 bases and J by 2 bases; unmatched bases: 3. This CDR3 is built from 14 residues. Germline-derived CDR1 and CDR2 are MNHEY and SVGAGI.